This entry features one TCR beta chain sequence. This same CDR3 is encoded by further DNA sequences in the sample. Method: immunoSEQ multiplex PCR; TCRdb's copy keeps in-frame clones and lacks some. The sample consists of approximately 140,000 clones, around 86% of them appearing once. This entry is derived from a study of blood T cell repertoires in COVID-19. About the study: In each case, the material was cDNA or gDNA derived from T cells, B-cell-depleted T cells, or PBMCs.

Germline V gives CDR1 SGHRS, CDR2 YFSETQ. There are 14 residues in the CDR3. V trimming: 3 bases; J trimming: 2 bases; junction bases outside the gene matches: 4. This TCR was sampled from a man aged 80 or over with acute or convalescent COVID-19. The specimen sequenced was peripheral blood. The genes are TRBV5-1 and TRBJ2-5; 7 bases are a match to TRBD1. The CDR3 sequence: CASSSGQPQETQYF. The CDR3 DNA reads TGCGCCAGCAGCTCGGGACAGCCACAAGAGACCCAGTACTTC.